This TCR beta chain was recorded in a study of blood T cell repertoires in COVID-19. At the level of the study: From T cells, B-cell-depleted T cells, or PBMCs came the material, which was cDNA or gDNA.

The CDR3 spans 15 residues. Germline values: CDR1 KGHSH, CDR2 LQKENI. Trimming took 6 bases from V and 4 from J, leaving 15 bases between them. In the source study's methods: Counts of nucleated cells, estimated from reference gene primer amplification, were obtained. The assay was immunoSEQ multiplex PCR, and TCRdb's table has in-frame clones only and misses some. V, J and clone size were drawn from that table, and D and trimming were deduced from the DNA. This sample has 100,000 to 130,000 clones, with around 83% found just once. This clone occurred a few times. V is TRBV18 and J is TRBJ2-2; D possibly corresponds to TRBD2 (6 bases). The TCR sequence derives from a woman in her 70s with acute or convalescent COVID-19. Source material: peripheral blood. The CDR3, as DNA: TGTGCCAGCTCCCACTCAGGAGGGAGCACCGGGGAGCTGTTTTTT. It yields the protein CASSHSGGSTGELFF.